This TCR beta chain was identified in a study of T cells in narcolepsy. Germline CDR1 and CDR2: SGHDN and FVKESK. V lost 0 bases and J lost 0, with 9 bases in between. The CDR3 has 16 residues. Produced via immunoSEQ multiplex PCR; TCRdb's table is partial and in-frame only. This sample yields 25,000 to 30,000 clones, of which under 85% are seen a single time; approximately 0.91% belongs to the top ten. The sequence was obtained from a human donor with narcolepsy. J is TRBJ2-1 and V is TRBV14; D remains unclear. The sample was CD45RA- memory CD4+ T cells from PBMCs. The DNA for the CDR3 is TGTGCCAGCAGCCAAGAAGCCGTCAGCTCCTACAATGAGCAGTTCTTC. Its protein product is CASSQEAVSSYNEQFF.